This T cell receptor beta chain emerged from a study of T cell repertoires in cytomegalovirus infection. In the study overall: Shared public TCR beta signatures pointed to both CMV infection and a matching HLA type. General study points: Cumulative frequency (of public TCR beta family members) identified carriers of CMV plus the relevant HLA. HLA-C-restricted CMV-specific TCR beta clonotypes were dominant in the ex vivo response.

The table lists this clonotype with a few counts. Its specificity is unknown. The V gene lost 0 bases and the J gene lost 2 bases, with 8 bases spanning the gap. The length of the CDR3 is 14 residues. Germline V CDR1 and CDR2: DFQATT, SNEGSKA (reference sequence). TCRdb called the reads again in MiXCR, with one record for every CDR3 protein. The sample has hundreds of thousands of distinct CDR3 sequences; less than 25% are singletons. Sample: CD8+ T cells from PBMCs. The TCR was taken from a human donor in good health (CMV status not recorded). Some clones in this sample may be carry-over from other donors' samples. The rearrangement links TRBV20-1 to TRBJ1-3; D gene unclear. The CDR3 loop is CSARDEGTGNTIYF. CDR3 in DNA: TGCAGTGCTAGAGATGAGGGAACTGGAAACACCATATATTTT.